The T cell receptor (beta chain) under discussion was sequenced for a study of blood T cell repertoires in COVID-19. Overall study context: Collection of acute and convalescent COVID-19 samples took place in the United States, Italy and Spain. The analysed material was cDNA or gDNA that came from T cells, B-cell-depleted T cells, or PBMCs.

This table comes from immunoSEQ multiplex PCR, and its TCRdb copy is limited to in-frame clones, with some not included. Seen here are some 180,000 clones, approximately 87% observed once, and the top ten hold 20%. The receptor was isolated from a man aged 65 to 79 with active or convalescent COVID-19. Sample: peripheral blood.

The CDR3 sequence: CASSLVPLAGGLFF. CDR3 coding DNA: TGTGCCAGCAGCTTAGTACCGCTAGCGGGGGGTCTGTTCTTC. The rearrangement joins TRBV7-2 to TRBJ2-1, with 11 bases aligning to TRBD2. CDR3 length equals 14 residues. The trim removed 1 base at V and 15 bases at J, leaving 8 bases unmatched. Germline loops: CDR1 SGHTA, CDR2 FQGNSA.